The clone carrying this TCR beta chain has a single count. The antigen remains undetermined. PCR was performed using 60 Vbeta and 13 Jbeta primers. The protocol was immunoSEQ multiplex PCR, while the TCRdb copy is restricted to in-frame clones and leaves out a portion. Here the sample spans about 140,000 clones, about 80% being singletons. This record comes from a study of cytomegalovirus exposure and HLA in healthy donors. Study-level information: Unique TCRs numbering about 85 million, obtained from HLA-typed donors, made up an early data release.

CDR3 length equals 14 residues. Trimming cost V 7 bases and J 3 bases; bases outside gene matches: 5. Germline-derived CDR1 and CDR2 are SQVTM and ANQGSEA. Findings and caveats of the study: Differences between HLA loci emerged in a later analysis of TCR association rates, with DRB1 most and HLA-C fewest.

Participants comprised healthy donors of bone marrow. Sequenced material: PBMCs. The chain combines TRBV29-1 with TRBJ2-2; 10 bases line up with TRBD1. The TCR comes from a man aged 40-49 years in good health and CMV-seropositive. The CDR3 nucleotides read TGCAGCGGGACAGGACAGGGGGACACCGGGGAGCTGTTTTTT. Residues: CSGTGQGDTGELFF.